These 25 T cell receptor beta chains came from one sample sequenced in a study of blood T cells in healthy people across ages. It was with a sample-barcoded 5' primer and a J-beta primer mix that a second PCR of roughly 6 to 12 cycles was run. Using its own MiXCR run on the 5' RACE reads, TCRdb lists one record per CDR3 protein. The sample lists around 1.5 million distinct CDR3 sequences, roughly 32% occurring once. Sequencing used blood. Every receptor here comes from a woman in her thirties in good health.

The chain links TRBV4-1 to TRBJ1-4; weak D call: TRBD1 (5 bases). The CDR3 contains 17 residues. V was clipped by 1 base and J by 0 bases, with 12 bases between them. The germline CDR1 and CDR2 sequences are MGHRA and YSYEKL. The CDR3 region has the DNA TGCGCCAGCAGCCAAGGGGACGGGTCGACAACTAATGAAAAACTGTTTTTT. Translated, it gives CASSQGDGSTTNEKLFF.

This clonotype was observed a handful of times. The rearrangement links TRBV11-2 to TRBJ2-7; D may match TRBD1 or TRBD2 (5 bases each). Trimming took 4 bases from V and 2 from J, leaving 12 bases between them. The germline V gene has CDR1 SGHAT and CDR2 FQNNGV. The length of the CDR3 is 14 residues. Here the CDR3 reads CASSSPWDPYEQYF. CDR3 nucleotides: TGTGCCAGCAGCTCCCCTTGGGACCCCTACGAGCAGTACTTC. The entire variable domain, with the rest obtained from reference TRBV11-2 and TRBJ2-7, is as follows: EAGVAQSPRYKIIEKRQSVAFWCNPISGHATLYWYQQILGQGPKLLIQFQNNGVVDDSQLPKDRFSAERLKGVDSTLKIQPAKLEDSAVYLCASSSPWDPYEQYFGPGTRLTVT.

This clonotype was seen more than once but under ten times. The chain carries TRBV7-2 and TRBJ2-2, with TRBD1 as a possible D gene (6 bases). Per the germline V gene, CDR1 is SGHTA and CDR2 is FQGNSA. The CDR3 has 15 amino acids. V gave up 0 bases and J gave up 5 bases, with 10 bases separating them. The CDR3, as DNA: TGTGCCAGCAGCTTAGCACAGGGATGGACCGGGGAGCTGTTTTTT. Protein sequence: CASSLAQGWTGELFF.

The chain links TRBV20-1 to TRBJ2-7; D may be TRBD1 or TRBD2 (6 bases each). Germline assignment: CDR1 DFQATT and CDR2 SNEGSKA (reference sequence). This CDR3 has 13 amino acids. V was shortened by 1 base and J by 4 bases, with 11 bases between the two germline ends. CDR3 in amino acids: CSARARGGYEQYF. CDR3 nucleotides: TGCAGTGCTAGAGCCAGGGGAGGATACGAGCAGTACTTC.

This chain links TRBV5-1 with TRBJ2-1; 12 bases line up with TRBD2. With 4 bases clipped from V and 5 bases from J, the junction kept 4 bases outside the gene matches. The CDR3 totals 15 residues. Per the germline V gene, CDR1 is SGHRS and CDR2 is YFSETQ. CDR3 amino acids: CASSKTSGGHNEQFF. The CDR3 nucleotides are TGCGCCAGCAGCAAGACTAGCGGGGGTCACAATGAGCAGTTCTTC.

The V call is TRBV7-2, the J call TRBJ1-2, with D hard to call. CDR3 length: 14 residues. The V and J ends lost 1 base and 7 bases respectively, with 13 bases between them. Germline V gives CDR1 SGHTA, CDR2 FQGNSA. CDR3 DNA: TGTGCCAGCAGCTTAGTGTCGGGCGTCGGTGGCTACACCTTC. Protein: CASSLVSGVGGYTF. Full variable domain (rest looked up from reference TRBV7-2 and TRBJ1-2): GAGVSQSPSNKVTEKGKDVELRCDPISGHTALYWYRQSLGQGLEFLIYFQGNSAPDKSGLPSDRFSAERTGGSVSTLTIQRTQQEDSAVYLCASSLVSGVGGYTFGSGTRLTVV.

The chain employs TRBV10-3 and TRBJ1-1; D remains ambiguous. This CDR3 is 15 amino acids long. V dropped 5 bases and J dropped 0 bases, with 13 bases sitting between them. Germline V gene lookup returns CDR1 ENHRY and CDR2 SYGVKD. CDR3 DNA sequence: TGTGCCATCAGTAGCCCACAGTCGGTGAACACTGAAGCTTTCTTT. Translating gives CAISSPQSVNTEAFF.

This clonotype has a handful of counts. The chain has TRBV12-3 or TRBV12-4 and TRBJ2-1, with D uncertain. V gave up 8 bases and J gave up 0 bases, with 26 bases separating them. The CDR3 is 19 residues long. The CDR3 region is CASSLGWGWGKSSYNEQFF. The CDR3 DNA reads as TGTGCCAGCTCCCTTGGATGGGGATGGGGAAAGAGCTCCTACAATGAGCAGTTCTTC.

The count of this clonotype is one. Sequence at one end of the junction differs from germline and may be a read error. The chain is built from TRBV12-3 or TRBV12-4 and TRBJ2-5; D gene unclear. The CDR3 is made up of 11 amino acids. The CDR3 coding sequence is TGTACCAGCAGTTTAGGCGAGACCCAGTACTTC. It specifies CTSSLGETQYF.

This sequence joins TRBV27 and TRBJ1-2; 8 bases fit TRBD1. J was trimmed by 8 bases and V by 7 bases; bases with no gene match: 9. CDR1 and CDR2 from the germline V gene are MNHEY and SMNVEV (reference sequence). The CDR3 contains 13 residues. CDR3 DNA sequence: TGTGCCAGCAAGAAGGACAGGGACCAAGGCTACACCTTC. Translating gives CASKKDRDQGYTF.

On this clonotype itself: The junction shows a germline mismatch at one end, possibly a read error. The chain combines TRBV20-1 with TRBJ2-5; 9 bases map to TRBD1. The DNA matches TRBJ2-7 better at its end, which makes the J call doubtful. Germline-derived CDR1 and CDR2 are DFQATT and SNEGSKA (reference sequence). The CDR3 loop spans 16 amino acids. The chain's CDR3 is CGARELGQGIMYEQYF. Here the CDR3 DNA reads TGCGGTGCTAGAGAACTGGGACAGGGAATTATGTACGAGCAGTACTTC.

This sequence joins TRBV7-3 and TRBJ2-7; 7 bases are shared with TRBD2. CDR1 SGHTA and CDR2 FQGTGA come from the germline V gene. Trimming cost V 2 bases and J 0 bases; bases outside gene matches: 10. The CDR3 extends over 17 amino acids. This CDR3 reads CASSLVKPSGSSYEQYF. CDR3 nucleotides: TGTGCCAGCAGCTTAGTGAAGCCTAGCGGTAGCTCCTACGAGCAGTACTTC.

This clonotype turned up a few times. The chain has TRBV20-1 and TRBJ2-1; D is unclear. Trimming pared 3 bases from V and 5 bases from J, leaving 11 bases between. From germline, CDR1 is DFQATT and CDR2 SNEGSKA (reference sequence). The CDR3 has 13 amino acids. As DNA, the CDR3 is TGCAGTGCTAGTATCCCCCGGGACAATGAGCAGTTCTTC. It translates to CSASIPRDNEQFF.

The V and J genes are TRBV2 and TRBJ2-5, with TRBD2 as a possible D gene (5 bases). Germline values: CDR1 SNHLY, CDR2 FYNNEI. The CDR3 is made up of 13 amino acids. Trimming took 7 bases from V and 11 from J, leaving 20 bases between them. The CDR3 DNA sequence: TGTGCCAGCACCCTGGAACTAGTGGGAGAGCAGTACTTC. It yields the protein CASTLELVGEQYF.

This clonotype was observed many times. V gene TRBV25-1 combines with J gene TRBJ2-1; perhaps TRBD2 as D (5 bases). Per germline, CDR1 MGHDK and CDR2 SYGVNS. Trimming left V 4 bases short and J 4 bases short, with 8 bases between. The CDR3 is made up of 13 amino acids. DNA of the CDR3: TGTGCCAGCAGTGCTAGCCGGTACAATGAGCAGTTCTTC. Its protein product is CASSASRYNEQFF.

The rearrangement links TRBV5-1 to TRBJ2-7; 9 bases align to TRBD2. The closer fit of TRBJ2-5 to the DNA end suggests the J call may be wrong. Germline CDR1 reads SGHRS; CDR2 reads YFSETQ. CDR3 length equals 16 residues. In DNA form, the CDR3 reads TGCGCCAGCAGCTTGGTAGGCGGGGGGGCAGGAGAGACCCAGTACTTC. Translation: CASSLVGGGAGETQYF.

The chain is built from TRBV20-1 and TRBJ1-2; maybe TRBD1 (5 bases). Germline assignment: CDR1 DFQATT and CDR2 SNEGSKA (reference sequence). CDR3 size: 13 residues. The V end was cut by 6 bases, the J end by 8 bases, with 19 bases between. For the CDR3, the DNA is TGCAGTGCACACCGGGGGGGACCGGACGGCTACACCTTC. It codes for CSAHRGGPDGYTF.

This clonotype was counted a few times. The V and J genes are TRBV6-2 or TRBV6-3 and TRBJ2-7; 9 nucleotides align to TRBD2. This CDR3 region has 14 residues. From germline, CDR1 is MNHEY and CDR2 SVGEGT. Unmatched junction bases numbered 5, after V lost 6 bases and J lost 2 bases. Here the CDR3 DNA reads TGTGCCAGCAGAAATAGCGGGAGCACCTACGAGCAGTACTTC. Residues: CASRNSGSTYEQYF.

This CDR3 reads CSASIYRGTSGHPYNEQFF. The CDR3 DNA reads as TGCAGTGCTAGCATCTATAGGGGGACTAGCGGACATCCCTACAATGAGCAGTTCTTC. The chain employs TRBV20-1 and TRBJ2-1; 11 bases align to TRBD2. J was trimmed by 2 bases and V by 3 bases; bases with no gene match: 15. The CDR3 extends over 19 amino acids. CDR1 is DFQATT and CDR2 is SNEGSKA in the germline V gene (reference sequence).

Comment on this clonotype: A junction boundary mismatches the germline segment, possibly from a read error. The chain combines TRBV4-1 with TRBJ2-2; TRBD2 matches at 14 bases. Germline V gene data show CDR1 as MGHRA and CDR2 as YSYEKL. CDR3 length equals 20 residues. CDR3 sequence reads: CASSHPNGLAGGQNTRELFF. For the CDR3, the DNA is TGCGCCAGCAGCCACCCCAATGGACTAGCGGGGGGCCAGAACACCAGGGAGCTGTTTTTT.

This chain joins TRBV20-1 and TRBJ2-1; D is undetermined. This CDR3 contains 13 residues. The germline V gene encodes CDR1 DFQATT and CDR2 SNEGSKA (reference sequence). V shed 6 bases and J shed 7 bases, with 16 bases lying between them. CDR3 sequence (DNA): TGCAGTGCCGAAAAACCACCTTCTAATGAGCAGTTCTTC. It codes for CSAEKPPSNEQFF.

The V gene is TRBV12-3 or TRBV12-4, the J gene TRBJ2-3, with D possibly being TRBD1 or TRBD2 (6 bases each). Deletions cut 7 bases from V and 3 bases from J, with 20 bases between. CDR3 length equals 16 residues. CDR3 coding DNA: TGTGCCAGCATCCCGAGGGGGGATTTAGGGACAGATACGCAGTATTTT. Protein product: CASIPRGDLGTDTQYF.

In its sample, this clonotype was seen a few times. The chain employs TRBV6-1 and TRBJ2-1, with a weak D call TRBD2 (6 bases). The CDR3 length is 15 residues. CDR1 is MNHNS and CDR2 is SASEGT in the germline V gene. Deletions cut 6 bases from V and 1 base from J, with 13 bases between. The CDR3 loop reads CASRTGVLSYNEQFF. CDR3 DNA: TGTGCCAGCAGGACGGGGGTACTATCCTACAATGAGCAGTTCTTC.

This clonotype appeared a few times. The chain links TRBV5-6 to TRBJ2-7; D is perhaps TRBD1 or TRBD2 (5 bases each). This CDR3 is 14 amino acids long. V dropped 0 bases and J dropped 0 bases, with 7 bases sitting between them. Germline V gene sequence: CDR1 SGHDT, CDR2 YYEEEE. The CDR3 region has the DNA TGTGCCAGCAGCTTGGGGGACGTCTCCTACGAGCAGTACTTC. This translates into CASSLGDVSYEQYF.

CDR3 sequence reads: CASSTGLAGGPETQYF. As DNA, the CDR3 is TGTGCCAGCAGCACCGGACTAGCGGGGGGGCCCGAGACCCAGTACTTC. The chain combines TRBV11-2 with TRBJ2-5; TRBD2 matches at 15 bases. Germline-derived CDR1 and CDR2 are SGHAT and FQNNGV. V was pared by 5 bases and J by 5 bases, with 6 bases of the junction left unmatched. The CDR3 has 16 residues.